The present T cell receptor beta chain was sequenced within a study of blood T cell repertoires in COVID-19. As for the study in general: Acute and convalescent COVID-19 samples came from the United States, Italy and Spain. PBMCs, B-cell-depleted T cells, or T cells were the source of the cDNA or gDNA that made up the material.

The CDR3 is 16 amino acids. V lost 0 bases and J 2 bases, leaving 13 bases between the germline ends. CDR1 LGHNA and CDR2 YSLEER come from the germline V gene. The table came from immunoSEQ multiplex PCR; TCRdb's copy has only in-frame clones and leaves some out. The profile shows about 200,000 clones, more than 85% of them singletons. The chain employs TRBV4-3 and TRBJ1-2; D unresolved. The sequence derives from a woman aged 45-60 years with COVID-19, enrolled during active disease. Sequenced material: peripheral blood. The CDR3 nucleotides are TGCGCCAGCAGCCAAGATCTCCGTATAGCAAACTATGGCTACACCTTC. Its protein is CASSQDLRIANYGYTF.